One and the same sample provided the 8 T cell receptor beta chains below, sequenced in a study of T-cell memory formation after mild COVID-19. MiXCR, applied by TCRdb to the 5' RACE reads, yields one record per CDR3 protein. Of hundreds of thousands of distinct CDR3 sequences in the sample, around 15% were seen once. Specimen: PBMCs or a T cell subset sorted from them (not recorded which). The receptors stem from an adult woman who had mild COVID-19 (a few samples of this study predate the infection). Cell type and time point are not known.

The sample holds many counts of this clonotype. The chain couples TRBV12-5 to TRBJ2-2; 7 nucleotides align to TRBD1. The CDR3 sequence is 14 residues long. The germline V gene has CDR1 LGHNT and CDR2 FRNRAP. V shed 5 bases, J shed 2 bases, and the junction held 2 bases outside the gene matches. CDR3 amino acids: CASGRDRNTGELFF. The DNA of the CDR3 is TGTGCTAGTGGTCGGGACAGAAACACCGGGGAGCTGTTTTTT. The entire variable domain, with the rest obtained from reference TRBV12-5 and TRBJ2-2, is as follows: DARVTQTPRHKVTEMGQEVTMRCQPILGHNTVFWYRQTMMQGLELLAYFRNRAPLDDSGMPKDRFSAEMPDATLATLKIQPSEPRDSAVYFCASGRDRNTGELFFGEGSRLTVL.

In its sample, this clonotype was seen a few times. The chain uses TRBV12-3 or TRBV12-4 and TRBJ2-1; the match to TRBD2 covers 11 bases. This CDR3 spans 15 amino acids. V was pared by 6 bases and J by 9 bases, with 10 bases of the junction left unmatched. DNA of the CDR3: TGTGCCAGCAGCCTTATAGCGGGGGGGTTACTTGAGCAGTTCTTC. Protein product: CASSLIAGGLLEQFF.

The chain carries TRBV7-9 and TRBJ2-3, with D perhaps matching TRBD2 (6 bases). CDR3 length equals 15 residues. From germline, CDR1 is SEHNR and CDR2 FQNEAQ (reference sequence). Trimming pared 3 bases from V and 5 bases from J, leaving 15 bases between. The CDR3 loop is CASSLTGVSGDTQYF. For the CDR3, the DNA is TGTGCCAGCAGCTTGACGGGAGTTAGTGGAGATACGCAGTATTTT.

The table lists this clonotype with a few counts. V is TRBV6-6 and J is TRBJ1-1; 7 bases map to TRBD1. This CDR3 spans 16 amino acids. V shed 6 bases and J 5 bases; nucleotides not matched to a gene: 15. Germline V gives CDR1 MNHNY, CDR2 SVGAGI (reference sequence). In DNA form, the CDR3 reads TGTGCCAGCAGGGGGGACAGTGGGCCCCTTTTAACTGAAGCTTTCTTT. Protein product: CASRGDSGPLLTEAFF.

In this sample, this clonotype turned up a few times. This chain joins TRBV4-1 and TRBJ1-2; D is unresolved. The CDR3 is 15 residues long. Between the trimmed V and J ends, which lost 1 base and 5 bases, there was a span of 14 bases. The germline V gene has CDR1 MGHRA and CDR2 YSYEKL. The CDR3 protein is CASSQVTAVGYGYTF. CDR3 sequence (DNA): TGCGCCAGCAGCCAAGTGACGGCGGTAGGGTATGGCTACACCTTC.

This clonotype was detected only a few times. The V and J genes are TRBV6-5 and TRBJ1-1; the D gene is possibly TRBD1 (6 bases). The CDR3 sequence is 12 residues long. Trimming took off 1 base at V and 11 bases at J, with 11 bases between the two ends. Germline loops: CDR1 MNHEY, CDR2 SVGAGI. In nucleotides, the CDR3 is TGTGCCAGCAGTTACTTACAGGGCCCCGCTTTCTTT. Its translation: CASSYLQGPAFF.

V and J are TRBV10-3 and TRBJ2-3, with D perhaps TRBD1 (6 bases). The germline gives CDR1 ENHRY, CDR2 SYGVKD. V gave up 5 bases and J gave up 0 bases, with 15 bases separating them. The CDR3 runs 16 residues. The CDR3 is CAISRGTAASTDTQYF. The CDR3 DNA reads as TGTGCCATCAGTAGGGGGACCGCAGCTAGCACAGATACGCAGTATTTT.

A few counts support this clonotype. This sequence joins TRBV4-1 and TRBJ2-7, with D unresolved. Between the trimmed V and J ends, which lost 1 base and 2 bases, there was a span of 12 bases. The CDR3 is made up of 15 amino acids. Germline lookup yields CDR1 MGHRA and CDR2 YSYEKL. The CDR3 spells CASSQVGTYTYEQYF. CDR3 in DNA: TGCGCCAGCAGCCAAGTGGGAACCTACACCTACGAGCAGTACTTC.